What follows are 19 T cell receptor beta chains derived from one specimen sequenced in a study of control samples from healthy donors and cancer patients. Only in-frame clones appear in the TCRdb table, and some are missing; sequencing was by immunoSEQ multiplex PCR. The sample yields some 140,000 clones, more than 90% seen once. Sequencing was performed on blood. The receptors stem from a man aged 25 to 40 in good health.

The chain carries TRBV9 and TRBJ1-4; no clear D. Looked up from germline, CDR1 is SGDLS and CDR2 is YYNGEE. This CDR3 region has 15 residues. V gave up 1 base and J gave up 1 base, with 8 bases separating them. The CDR3 reads CASSVSGGTNEKLFF. The CDR3 DNA is TGTGCCAGCAGCGTATCGGGCGGAACTAATGAAAAACTGTTTTTT.

CDR3 nucleotides: TGTGCCAGCAGTTACTCGAGGGGGGTCCCGTACGAGCAGTACTTC. It translates to CASSYSRGVPYEQYF. The V and J genes are TRBV6-5 and TRBJ2-7; tentatively, D is TRBD1 or TRBD2 (6 bases each). Germline V gene data show CDR1 as MNHEY and CDR2 as SVGAGI. Trimming cost V 0 bases and J 4 bases, with 13 bases left between them. The CDR3 length is 15 residues.

The chain joins TRBV5-4 to TRBJ2-7; a weak D match, TRBD1 (5 bases). Between the trimmed V and J ends, which lost 1 base and 4 bases, there was a span of 15 bases. Germline CDR1 SGHNT, CDR2 YYREEE (reference sequence). This CDR3 spans 15 amino acids. CDR3: CASSLKSGFSYEQYF. For the CDR3, the DNA is TGTGCCAGCAGCTTGAAGTCAGGGTTCAGTTACGAGCAGTACTTC.

The chain couples TRBV5-4 to TRBJ2-7, with D perhaps TRBD1 or TRBD2 (6 bases each). Germline loops: CDR1 SGHNT, CDR2 YYREEE (reference sequence). Trimming took 4 bases from V and 6 from J, leaving 17 bases between them. This CDR3 is 14 amino acids long. Here the CDR3 reads CASSVRGRTSEQYF. CDR3 bases: TGTGCCAGCAGCGTCCGGGGGCGTACCTCCGAGCAGTACTTC.

Here the CDR3 DNA reads TGTGCCAGCAGCGGGGCACAGACCATGAACACTGAAGCTTTCTTT. This sequence encodes CASSGAQTMNTEAFF. The gene calls are TRBV9 and TRBJ1-1; D ambiguous. V shed 3 bases and J shed 0 bases, with 12 bases lying between them. This CDR3 spans 15 amino acids. In germline, CDR1 is SGDLS, CDR2 YYNGEE. Drawing the rest from reference TRBV9 and TRBJ1-1, the complete variable domain is DSGVTQTPKHLITATGQRVTLRCSPRSGDLSVYWYQQSLDQGLQFLIQYYNGEERAKGNILERFSAQQFPDLHSELNLSSLELGDSALYFCASSGAQTMNTEAFFGQGTRLTVV.

The chain uses TRBV6-2 or TRBV6-3 and TRBJ1-5; D call uncertain. This CDR3 contains 16 residues. V lost 6 bases and J 1 base, leaving 16 bases between the germline ends. CDR1 is MNHEY and CDR2 is SVGEGT in the germline V gene. The CDR3 region is CASSRGQTASNQPQHF. The CDR3 nucleotides read TGTGCCAGCAGCCGAGGGCAGACTGCAAGCAATCAGCCCCAGCATTTT.

The V call is TRBV27, the J call TRBJ2-2, with 11 bases lining up with TRBD2. The CDR3 consists of 18 residues. CDR1 is MNHEY and CDR2 is SMNVEV in the germline V gene (reference sequence). V trimming: 0 bases; J trimming: 6 bases; junction bases outside the gene matches: 9. The CDR3 loop is CASSLSGIAGGPAGELFF. The CDR3, as DNA: TGTGCCAGCAGTTTATCGGGGATAGCGGGAGGGCCTGCCGGGGAGCTGTTTTTT.

V gene TRBV5-1 combines with J gene TRBJ2-1, with 9 bases fitting TRBD2. CDR1 is SGHRS and CDR2 is YFSETQ in the germline V gene. This CDR3 spans 16 amino acids. V shed 1 base and J 3 bases; nucleotides not matched to a gene: 5. The DNA for the CDR3 is TGCGCCAGCAGCTTGCTAGCGGGGCAAGGCTACAATGAGCAGTTCTTC. The encoded protein is CASSLLAGQGYNEQFF. The entire variable domain, with the rest obtained from reference TRBV5-1 and TRBJ2-1, is as follows: KAGVTQTPRYLIKTRGQQVTLSCSPISGHRSVSWYQQTPGQGLQFLFEYFSETQRNKGNFPGRFSGRQFSNSRSEMNVSTLELGDSALYLCASSLLAGQGYNEQFFGPGTRLTVL.

The genes are TRBV25-1 and TRBJ2-5; D unresolved. Per the germline V gene, CDR1 is MGHDK and CDR2 is SYGVNS. Trimming removed 2 bases from V and 2 bases from J, with 12 bases in between. This CDR3 spans 15 amino acids. The CDR3 region has the DNA TGTGCCAGCAGTGAAGTTCTGGGGATACAAGAGACCCAGTACTTC. It translates to CASSEVLGIQETQYF.

The chain combines TRBV9 with TRBJ2-2; 11 positions agree with TRBD1. Trimming took 4 bases from V and 6 from J; bases not matched to a gene: 8. Germline V CDR1 and CDR2: SGDLS, YYNGEE. This CDR3 region has 16 residues. The DNA of the CDR3 is TGTGCCAGCAGCACTGGACAGGGGGCGCTTCCCGGGGAGCTGTTTTTT. Its protein product is CASSTGQGALPGELFF. Based on the CDR3 plus reference TRBV9 and TRBJ2-2, the full variable domain is DSGVTQTPKHLITATGQRVTLRCSPRSGDLSVYWYQQSLDQGLQFLIQYYNGEERAKGNILERFSAQQFPDLHSELNLSSLELGDSALYFCASSTGQGALPGELFFGEGSRLTVL.

The rearrangement joins TRBV6-5 to TRBJ1-1; unclear D gene. V lost 0 bases to trimming and J lost 1 base, with 12 bases between them. The germline CDR1 and CDR2 sequences are MNHEY and SVGAGI. The CDR3 totals 16 residues. In DNA form, the CDR3 reads TGTGCCAGCAGTTACTCGAAGGAGACGGCGAACACTGAAGCTTTCTTT. Translated: CASSYSKETANTEAFF.

The V and J genes are TRBV6-5 and TRBJ1-5; D unclear. This CDR3 contains 14 residues. From germline, CDR1 is MNHEY and CDR2 SVGAGI. V lost 6 bases to trimming and J lost 0 bases, with 9 bases between them. The CDR3 sequence is CASSELSSNQPQHF. The CDR3 nucleotides are TGTGCCAGCAGCGAGTTGAGTAGCAATCAGCCCCAGCATTTT.

V gene TRBV7-3 combines with J gene TRBJ2-6; TRBD1 aligns across 9 bases. There are 17 residues in the CDR3. V lost 5 bases to trimming and J lost 4 bases; unmatched junction nucleotides: 9. Germline values: CDR1 SGHTA, CDR2 FQGTGA. The CDR3, as DNA: TGTGCCAGCAGCCCAAGGGGACAGGGTAGAGGGGCCAACGTCCTGACTTTC. Translating gives CASSPRGQGRGANVLTF.

This chain uses TRBV2 with TRBJ2-7; D is unresolved. Trimming cost V 7 bases and J 2 bases, with 12 bases left between them. The CDR3 is 13 amino acids. CDR1 is SNHLY and CDR2 is FYNNEI in the germline V gene. The CDR3 protein is CASIDSQTYEQYF. The CDR3 DNA sequence: TGTGCCAGCATTGACTCCCAGACCTACGAGCAGTACTTC.

This clone has only one observation. The gene calls are TRBV11-3 and TRBJ1-6, with TRBD1 matching over 8 bases. The CDR3 contains 16 residues. Germline values: CDR1 SGHNT, CDR2 YENEEA. V shed 1 base, J shed 7 bases, and the junction held 6 bases outside the gene matches. CDR3 nucleotides: TGTGCCAGCAGCTTAGGCGGTGGGACAGGCAATTCACCCCTCCACTTT. Translating gives CASSLGGGTGNSPLHF.

The V gene is TRBV24-1, the J gene TRBJ2-1; 8 positions match TRBD2. The CDR3 is 14 residues long. In germline, CDR1 is KGHDR, CDR2 SFDVKD. With V trimmed by 5 bases and J by 3 bases, 2 bases remained unmatched. The CDR3 sequence is CATSVAGGYNEQFF. CDR3 nucleotide sequence: TGTGCCACCAGTGTCGCGGGAGGCTACAATGAGCAGTTCTTC.

This chain uses TRBV3-1 (or the pseudogene TRBV3-2) with TRBJ2-5, with D hard to call. The V end was cut by 4 bases, the J end by 1 base, with 1 base between. The germline V gene has CDR1 LGHDT and CDR2 YNNKEL (reference sequence). The CDR3 sequence is 11 residues long. The CDR3, as DNA: TGTGCCAGCAGCCTCCAAGAGACCCAGTACTTC. This sequence encodes CASSLQETQYF.

The DNA for the CDR3 is TGTGCCAGCAGCAAGTGTCAGGGGCCGGGCGAGACCCAGTACTTC. Translated: CASSKCQGPGETQYF. The chain is built from TRBV21-1 and TRBJ2-5; TRBD1, the table's D call, was not compared with the DNA. TRBV21-1 corresponds to a pseudogene. The length of the CDR3 is 15 residues.

The V call is TRBV19, the J call TRBJ2-2; 11 bases match TRBD1. Trimming took 4 bases from V and 4 from J; bases not matched to a gene: 5. CDR1 LNHDA and CDR2 SQIVND come from the germline V gene (reference sequence). This CDR3 comprises 16 residues. The CDR3 reads CASSTMGTGGTGELFF. CDR3 sequence (DNA): TGTGCCAGTAGTACTATGGGGACAGGGGGCACCGGGGAGCTGTTTTTT.